This T cell receptor (beta chain) was recovered during a study of monozygotic twins with cystic fibrosis. Overall study findings and caveats: Monozygotic CF twins shared more identical nucleotide clonotypes than unrelated patients. In this small cohort, shared CDR3 numbers showed no association with age, concordance or disease severity. J usage was most co-twin-similar in 8 of 16 pairs, V in 13. Median Simpson clonality of approximately 0.01 suggested naive T cells predominated.

Libraries were prepared by immunoSEQ multiplex PCR; TCRdb keeps only in-frame clonotypes and omits some of them. Of approximately 14,000 clones in the sample, approximately 81% were seen once. A remark on this clone: Its antigen is not identified.

What was sequenced was blood. This TCR was sampled from a boy between 5 and 17 years old with cystic fibrosis.

The CDR3 bases are TGCGCCAGCAGCGGAGGGTGGACTAGCGGTGAGCAGTACTTC. Translating gives CASSGGWTSGEQYF. The chain is built from TRBV5-1 and TRBJ2-7; 10 bases match TRBD2. J gave up 7 bases and V 4 bases, and 8 bases lay outside the gene matches. Germline loops: CDR1 SGHRS, CDR2 YFSETQ. There are 14 residues in the CDR3.